This TCR beta chain was obtained from a study of Tregs in tolerant kidney transplant recipients. General observations from the study: Tregs expanded with activated donor B cells seemed most donor-specific. Few patients were studied, so findings need validation in larger groups. Biological reproducibility was not directly addressed, but technical replication error appeared minimal.

CDR3 length: 12 amino acids. V lost 5 bases to trimming and J lost 4 bases, with 8 bases between them. The germline V gene encodes CDR1 MNHNY and CDR2 SVGAGI (reference sequence). The method was immunoSEQ multiplex PCR; TCRdb's version includes in-frame clones alone and lacks a portion of them. The sample holds tens of thousands of clones; roughly 89% are singletons and the top ten take about 4%. Thawed PBMCs were FACS-sorted into unstimulated CD4+CD25+CD127- regulatory T cells, CD4+CD25- non-regulatory cells, CD4 and CD8 cells. On this clone itself: The antigen remains unidentified.

The origin of this receptor is a human donor in good health. This sequence joins TRBV6-6 and TRBJ1-2; D not certain. Sequencing was done on a sample of CD4+ T cells from blood. CDR3 nucleotides: TGTGCCAGCAGTGACCTACCCTATGGCTACACCTTC. Its translation: CASSDLPYGYTF.